Each of the 10 T cell receptor beta chains below was sequenced from the same sample in a study of blood T cells in healthy people across ages. PCR was performed a second time for 7 to 11 cycles using a sample-barcoded 5' primer and a J-beta primer mix. TCRdb independently ran MiXCR on the 5' RACE reads; one entry per CDR3 protein. This sample has over 600,000 distinct CDR3 sequences, with about 21% found just once. The sequenced sample was blood. These receptors were taken from a man in his 70s in good health.

This clonotype is a singleton in its sample. The rearrangement links TRBV6-5 to TRBJ2-7, with 11 positions matching TRBD2. Germline V gives CDR1 MNHEY, CDR2 SVGAGI. The CDR3 contains 15 residues. V shed 4 bases and J 6 bases; nucleotides not matched to a gene: 8. Here the CDR3 DNA reads TGTGCCAGCAGTTTAGCGGGAGGGCTCAGGGGCGAGCAGTACTTC. It yields the protein CASSLAGGLRGEQYF.

This clonotype appeared many times. This chain joins TRBV5-6 and TRBJ1-4; possibly TRBD1 for D (5 bases). The CDR3 length is 12 residues. CDR1 SGHDT and CDR2 YYEEEE come from the germline V gene. The V gene lost 7 bases and the J gene lost 8 bases, with 12 bases spanning the gap. The CDR3, as DNA: TGTGCCAGCGGAACACGGGGGGAAAAACTGTTTTTT. It codes for CASGTRGEKLFF.

This chain uses TRBV5-1 with TRBJ2-7; TRBD2 is a possible D gene (5 bases). CDR1 is SGHRS and CDR2 is YFSETQ in the germline V gene. The CDR3 has 16 residues. V was trimmed by 0 bases and J by 2 bases, leaving 15 bases between them. CDR3: CASSLDGVQNPYEQYF. CDR3 sequence (DNA): TGCGCCAGCAGCTTGGACGGGGTACAGAATCCCTACGAGCAGTACTTC.

This chain joins TRBV9 and TRBJ2-3, with TRBD2 as a possible D gene (6 bases). CDR1 and CDR2 from the germline V gene are SGDLS and YYNGEE. V lost 0 bases and J 2 bases, leaving 13 bases between the germline ends. The CDR3 is 16 residues long. This chain's CDR3 is CASSVVSGGTTDTQYF. In nucleotides, the CDR3 is TGTGCCAGCAGCGTAGTTTCCGGCGGGACCACAGATACGCAGTATTTT.

This clonotype was found a few times. The rearrangement joins TRBV6-1 to TRBJ1-1; D possibly corresponds to TRBD1 (6 bases). CDR1 and CDR2 from the germline V gene are MNHNS and SASEGT. V lost 2 bases and J 4 bases, leaving 17 bases between the germline ends. CDR3 length equals 16 residues. CDR3 sequence reads: CASSERLGGAGTEAFF. DNA of the CDR3: TGTGCCAGCAGTGAACGGCTGGGGGGCGCGGGCACTGAAGCTTTCTTT.

This chain connects TRBV2 to TRBJ2-3, with D perhaps matching TRBD1 (5 bases). CDR1 and CDR2 from the germline V gene are SNHLY and FYNNEI. There are 12 residues in the CDR3. Deletions cut 3 bases from V and 9 bases from J, with 10 bases between. DNA for the CDR3: TGTGCCAGCAGTGATACAGGTCGAACGCAGTATTTT. Its translation: CASSDTGRTQYF.

This rearrangement joins TRBV29-1 to TRBJ2-2, with 8 bases identical to TRBD1. J gave up 2 bases and V 1 base, and 9 bases lay outside the gene matches. The length of the CDR3 is 17 residues. Per germline, CDR1 SQVTM and CDR2 ANQGSEA. CDR3 region: CSVEGRGTGRNTGELFF. CDR3 DNA sequence: TGCAGCGTTGAAGGAAGGGGGACAGGACGAAACACCGGGGAGCTGTTTTTT.

The CDR3 loop reads CASAPSASYNEQFF. Written as DNA, the CDR3 is TGTGCCAGCGCGCCTAGCGCTTCCTACAATGAGCAGTTCTTC. The chain carries TRBV2 and TRBJ2-1; TRBD2 is a possible D gene (6 bases). The germline CDR1 and CDR2 sequences are SNHLY and FYNNEI. The CDR3 totals 14 residues. Trimming left V 8 bases short and J 1 base short, with 12 bases between.

The CDR3 loop is CASSSGTVVTEAFF. The CDR3, as DNA: TGTGCCAGCAGCAGCGGGACAGTGGTTACTGAAGCTTTCTTT. The rearrangement joins TRBV27 to TRBJ1-1, with 7 bases that match TRBD1. The CDR3 contains 14 residues. Looked up from germline, CDR1 is MNHEY and CDR2 is SMNVEV (reference sequence). V shed 6 bases and J 5 bases; nucleotides not matched to a gene: 9.

This clonotype was seen only a few times. This rearrangement joins TRBV18 to TRBJ2-5; D not certain. The CDR3 is made up of 14 amino acids. Germline assignment: CDR1 KGHSH and CDR2 LQKENI. Trimming removed 6 bases at V and 5 bases at J, with 16 bases between. The CDR3 coding sequence is TGTGCCAGCTCCCGAGTGGTACCTCAGGAGACCCAGTACTTC. This gives the protein CASSRVVPQETQYF.